This T cell receptor (beta chain) derives from a study of cytomegalovirus exposure and HLA in healthy donors. This clone was seen a handful of times. The PCR employed 60 Vbeta primers together with 13 Jbeta primers. Repertoires were generated with immunoSEQ multiplex PCR, while TCRdb's copy carries only in-frame clones and drops some. The table has under 150,000 clones, approximately 86% seen once. V trimming: 4 bases; J trimming: 2 bases; junction bases outside the gene matches: 1. The CDR3 has 13 amino acids. CDR1 SGHNT and CDR2 YYREEE come from the germline V gene (reference sequence). The sample consisted of PBMCs. V usage is TRBV5-4 and J usage is TRBJ2-7, with 9 bases identical to TRBD1. The receptor's source is a boy under 18 in good health and CMV-seronegative. The CDR3: CASSRTGAYEQYF. The DNA for the CDR3 is TGTGCCAGCAGCCGGACAGGGGCCTACGAGCAGTACTTC.